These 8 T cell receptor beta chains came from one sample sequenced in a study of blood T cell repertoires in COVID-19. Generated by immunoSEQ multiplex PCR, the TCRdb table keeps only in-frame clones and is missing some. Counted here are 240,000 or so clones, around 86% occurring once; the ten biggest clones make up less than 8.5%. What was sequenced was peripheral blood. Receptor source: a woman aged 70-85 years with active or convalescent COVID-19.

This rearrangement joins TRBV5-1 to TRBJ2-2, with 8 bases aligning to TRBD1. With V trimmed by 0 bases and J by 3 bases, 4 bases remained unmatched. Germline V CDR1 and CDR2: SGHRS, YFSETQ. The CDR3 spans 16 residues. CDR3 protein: CASSLGNRGYTGELFF. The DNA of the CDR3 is TGCGCCAGCAGCTTGGGGAACAGGGGGTACACCGGGGAGCTGTTTTTT.

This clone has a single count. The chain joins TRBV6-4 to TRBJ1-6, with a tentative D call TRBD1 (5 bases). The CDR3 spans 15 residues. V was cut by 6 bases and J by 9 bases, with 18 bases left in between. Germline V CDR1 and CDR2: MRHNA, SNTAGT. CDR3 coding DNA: TGTGCCAGCAGGCCGACCGTCTCCGGGGGTTCACCCCTCCACTTT. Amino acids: CASRPTVSGGSPLHF.

The DNA of the CDR3 is TGTGCCAGCAGGCTGGTAGGGGGCGAGACTGAAGCTTTCTTT. Translation: CASRLVGGETEAFF. This sequence joins TRBV6-4 and TRBJ1-1; 7 bases are shared with TRBD1. This CDR3 contains 14 residues. The J segment lost 5 bases and the V segment lost 6 bases, leaving 9 bases of the junction unmatched. The germline gives CDR1 MRHNA, CDR2 SNTAGT.

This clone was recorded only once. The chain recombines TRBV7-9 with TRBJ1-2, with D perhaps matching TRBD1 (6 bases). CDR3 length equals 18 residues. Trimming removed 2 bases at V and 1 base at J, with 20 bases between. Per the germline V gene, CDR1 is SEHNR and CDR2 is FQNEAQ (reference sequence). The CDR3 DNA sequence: TGTGCCAGCAGCTTACTACCGAGCAGGGGAGCCTATAACTATGGCTACACCTTC. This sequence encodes CASSLLPSRGAYNYGYTF.

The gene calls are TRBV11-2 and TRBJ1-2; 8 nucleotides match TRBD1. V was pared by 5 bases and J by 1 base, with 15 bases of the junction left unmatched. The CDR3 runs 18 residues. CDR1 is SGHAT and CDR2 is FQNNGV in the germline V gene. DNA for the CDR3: TGTGCCAGCAGCCGGGGTTGGAGGAGGACAGGGCTTAACTATGGCTACACCTTC. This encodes CASSRGWRRTGLNYGYTF.

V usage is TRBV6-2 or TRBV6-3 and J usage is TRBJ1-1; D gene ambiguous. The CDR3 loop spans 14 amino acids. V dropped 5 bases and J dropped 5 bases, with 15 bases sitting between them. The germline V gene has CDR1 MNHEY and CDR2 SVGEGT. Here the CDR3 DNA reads TGTGCCAGCAGTCTCCAGGCAAGGAGGACTGAAGCTTTCTTT. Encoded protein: CASSLQARRTEAFF.

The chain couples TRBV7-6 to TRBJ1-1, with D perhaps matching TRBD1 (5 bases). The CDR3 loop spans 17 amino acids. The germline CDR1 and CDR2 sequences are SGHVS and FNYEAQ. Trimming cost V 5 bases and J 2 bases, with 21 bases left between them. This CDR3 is CASSPMSAYRSNTEAFF. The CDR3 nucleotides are TGTGCCAGCAGCCCCATGTCGGCGTACAGGAGCAACACTGAAGCTTTCTTT.

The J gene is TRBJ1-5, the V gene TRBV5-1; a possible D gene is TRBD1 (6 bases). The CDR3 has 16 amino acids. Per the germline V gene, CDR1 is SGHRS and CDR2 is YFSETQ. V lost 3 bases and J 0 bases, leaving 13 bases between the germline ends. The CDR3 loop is CASSSGTPYSNQPQHF. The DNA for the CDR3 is TGCGCCAGCAGCTCCGGGACACCCTATAGCAATCAGCCCCAGCATTTT.